This T cell receptor beta chain was observed in a study of T cells in Graves' hyperthyroidism and ophthalmopathy. The wider study: Blood from the periphery was taken at initial diagnosis, before any treatment.

Study conclusions and caveats: Model output signaled ophthalmopathy a median around 5.9 months ahead of onset.

TCR beta CDR3 regions were amplified from RNA. The TCR CDR3 first-round RT-PCR relied on the HTBI primer set. TCRdb independently ran MiXCR on the multiplex PCR reads; one entry per CDR3 protein. The sample lists 500,000 to 600,000 distinct CDR3 sequences, less than 20% occurring once. To note about this clonotype: Its antigen remains unidentified.

Thyroid ultrasound, orbital computed tomography, clinical symptoms, and serum thyroxine and TRAb underpinned diagnoses. The PBMCs were taken from 10 ml of fresh peripheral blood. The germline V gene encodes CDR1 MNHEY and CDR2 SMNVEV (reference sequence). V shed 1 base and J 5 bases; nucleotides not matched to a gene: 2. This CDR3 region has 15 residues. The chain has TRBV27 and TRBJ1-5; 10 nucleotides agree with TRBD1. Sequencing was performed on blood. This receptor was taken from a man aged 35 to 55 with Graves' ophthalmopathy. This CDR3 is CASSLYGTGDQPQHF. Written as DNA, the CDR3 is TGTGCCAGCAGTTTATACGGGACAGGGGATCAGCCCCAGCATTTT.